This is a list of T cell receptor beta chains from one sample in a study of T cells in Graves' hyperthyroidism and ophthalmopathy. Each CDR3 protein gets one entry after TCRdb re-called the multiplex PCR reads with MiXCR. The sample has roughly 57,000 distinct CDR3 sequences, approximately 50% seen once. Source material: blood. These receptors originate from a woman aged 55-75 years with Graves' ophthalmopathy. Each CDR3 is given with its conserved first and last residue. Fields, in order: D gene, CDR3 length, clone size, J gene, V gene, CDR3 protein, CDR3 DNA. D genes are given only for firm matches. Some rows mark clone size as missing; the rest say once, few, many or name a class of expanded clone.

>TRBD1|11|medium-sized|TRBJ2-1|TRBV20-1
CSAGTADEQFF
TGCAGTGCTGGGACAGCGGATGAGCAGTTCTTC
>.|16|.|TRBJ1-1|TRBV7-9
CASSLGSSGAGREAFF
TGTGCCAGCAGCTTAGGGTCTAGCGGGGCCGGAAGGGAAGCTTTCTTT
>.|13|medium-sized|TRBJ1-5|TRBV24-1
CATSARGDQPQHF
TGTGCCACATCGGCCAGGGGAGATCAGCCCCAGCATTTT
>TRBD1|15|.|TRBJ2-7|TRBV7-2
CASSLVPGQAYEQYF
TGTGCCAGCAGCTTAGTTCCGGGACAGGCCTACGAGCAGTACTTC
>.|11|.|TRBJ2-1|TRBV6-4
CASSNGNEQFF
TGTGCCAGCAGTAACGGGAATGAGCAGTTCTTC
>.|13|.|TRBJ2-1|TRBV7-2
CASSNGLRAEQFF
TGTGCCAGCAGCAACGGGCTAAGGGCTGAGCAGTTCTTC
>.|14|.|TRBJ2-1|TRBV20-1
CSAEGESSYNEQFF
TGCAGTGCTGAGGGGGAGAGCTCCTACAATGAGCAGTTCTTC
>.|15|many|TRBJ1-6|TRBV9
CASSGGGGNNSPLHF
TGTGCCAGCAGTGGGGGGGGCGGGAATAATTCACCCCTCCACTTT
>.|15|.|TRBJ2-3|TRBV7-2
CASSPRGTSTDTQYF
TGTGCCAGCAGCCCCAGGGGGACTAGCACAGATACGCAGTATTTT
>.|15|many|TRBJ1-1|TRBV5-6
CASSLFRLLNTEAFF
TGTGCCAGCAGCTTGTTTAGGCTATTGAACACTGAAGCTTTCTTT
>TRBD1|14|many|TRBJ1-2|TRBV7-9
CASSLTRDRDGYTF
TGTGCCAGCAGCTTAACCCGGGACAGAGATGGCTACACCTTC
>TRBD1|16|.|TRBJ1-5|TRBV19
CASSIDGTGRNQPQHF
TGTGCCAGTAGTATAGATGGGACAGGGCGCAATCAGCCCCAGCATTTT